Described below is a single TCR beta chain sequence and its context. This specimen belongs to a study of cytomegalovirus exposure and HLA in healthy donors. This CDR3 comprises 12 residues. CDR1 and CDR2 from the germline V gene are SGHTA and FQGNSA. Trimming took off 6 bases at V and 10 bases at J, with 15 bases between the two ends. With 60 Vbeta and 13 Jbeta primers, the PCR was carried out. Only in-frame clones appear in the TCRdb table, and some are missing; sequencing was by immunoSEQ multiplex PCR. Among approximately 170,000 clones, roughly 79% were seen once, and the ten largest hold more than 6%.

The rearrangement joins TRBV7-2 to TRBJ1-2, with TRBD1 as a possible D gene (5 bases). The origin of this receptor is a woman in her 40s in good health and CMV-seropositive. Specimen: PBMCs. CDR3 sequence: CASSDAGRYYTF. The CDR3 DNA follows: TGTGCCAGCAGTGACGCAGGGAGGTACTACACCTTC.